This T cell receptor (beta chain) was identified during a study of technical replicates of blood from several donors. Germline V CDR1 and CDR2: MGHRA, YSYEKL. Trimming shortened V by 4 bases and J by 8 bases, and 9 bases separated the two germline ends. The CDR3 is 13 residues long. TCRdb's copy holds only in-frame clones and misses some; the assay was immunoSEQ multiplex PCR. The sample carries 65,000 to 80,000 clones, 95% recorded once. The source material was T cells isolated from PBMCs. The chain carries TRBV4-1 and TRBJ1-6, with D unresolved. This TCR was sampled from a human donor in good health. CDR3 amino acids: CASSLGNYSPLHF. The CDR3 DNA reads TGCGCCAGCAGCCTCGGTAATTATTCACCCCTCCACTTT.